This T cell receptor (beta chain) was sequenced during a study of T cell repertoires in cytomegalovirus infection. Study summary: Public TCR beta signatures marked donors with CMV infection and the matching HLA.

This clonotype occurred many times. Its specificity is unknown. TCRdb independently ran MiXCR on the reads; one entry per CDR3 protein. The sample lists some 320,000 distinct CDR3 sequences, 9% to 9.5% seen once, with around 4.5% in the top ten. General observations from the study: The cumulative frequency of public TCR beta families distinguished individuals who carried CMV together with the relevant HLA. Dominating the ex vivo response were HLA-C-restricted CMV-specific TCR beta clonotypes.

The ends were cut back, 3 bases at V and 9 bases at J, with 15 bases in the middle. The CDR3 consists of 14 residues. Germline values: CDR1 SGHTA, CDR2 FQGTGA. The sequencing sample was made of PBMCs. This clonotype originated in a human donor in good health (CMV status not recorded). Some clones in this sample may be carry-over from other donors' samples. The J gene is TRBJ2-1, the V gene TRBV7-3; a weak D match, TRBD1 (6 bases). The CDR3 reads CASSLRGYRGEQFF. The CDR3 nucleotides read TGTGCCAGCAGCTTGAGGGGGTATAGGGGTGAGCAGTTCTTC.